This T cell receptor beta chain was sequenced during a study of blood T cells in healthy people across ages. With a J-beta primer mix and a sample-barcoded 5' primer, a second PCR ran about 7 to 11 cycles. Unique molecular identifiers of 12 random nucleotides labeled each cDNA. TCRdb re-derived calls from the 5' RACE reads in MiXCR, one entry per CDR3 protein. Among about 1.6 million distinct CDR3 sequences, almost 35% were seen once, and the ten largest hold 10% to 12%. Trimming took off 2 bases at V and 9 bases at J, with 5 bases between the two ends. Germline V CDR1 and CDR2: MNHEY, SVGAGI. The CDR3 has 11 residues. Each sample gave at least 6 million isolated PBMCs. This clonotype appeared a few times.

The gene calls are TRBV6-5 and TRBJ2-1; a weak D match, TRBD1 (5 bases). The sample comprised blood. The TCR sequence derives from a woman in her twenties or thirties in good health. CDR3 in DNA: TGTGCCAGCAGTTACAGGGGTGAGCAGTTCTTC. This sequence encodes CASSYRGEQFF.